This TCR beta chain was retrieved from a study of TIL therapy for anti-PD-1-resistant metastatic lung cancer. Findings and caveats of the study: Treatment-naive, never-smoker and oncogene-addicted patients were overrepresented in this highly selected cohort.

A word on this clone: Its specificity is unknown. A junction boundary mismatches the germline segment, possibly from a read error. This sample also contains other DNA sequences that code for the same CDR3.

Documented time point: pre-treatment sample, taken before nivolumab and TIL therapy. Patients were adults with stage 4 NSCLC. Per germline, CDR1 SGHTA and CDR2 FQGNSA. The CDR3 spans 16 residues. The immunoSEQ assay was v3. Survey-level samples got around 2.1 million read pairs; deep-level samples got roughly 4.5-6 million. Repertoires were generated with immunoSEQ multiplex PCR, while TCRdb's copy carries only in-frame clones and drops some. The sample has tens of thousands of clones, about four fifths seen once. Here the sequenced sample was blood, taken at baseline. The chain employs TRBV7-2 and TRBJ2-1, with 10 bases aligning to TRBD1. This TCR was sampled from a person between 30 and 80 years old with non-small cell lung cancer. The CDR3 loop is CASSKAQGQGNNEQFF. The CDR3 DNA reads TGTGCTAGCAGTAAAGCCCAGGGACAGGGGAACAATGAGCAGTTCTTC. Supplemented by reference TRBV7-2 and TRBJ2-1, the full variable domain reads GAGVSQSPSNKVTEKGKDVELRCDPISGHTALYWYRQSLGQGLEFLIYFQGNSAPDKSGLPSDRFSAERTGGSVSTLTIQRTQQEDSAVYLCASSKAQGQGNNEQFFGPGTRLTVL.